A single sample gave rise to the 10 T cell receptor beta chains below, sequenced in a study of blood T cell repertoires in COVID-19. Clones were sequenced by immunoSEQ multiplex PCR, and TCRdb holds only the in-frame ones, with some missing. The table has roughly 130,000 clones, about 87% seen once. The specimen sequenced was peripheral blood. These receptors came from a human donor with COVID-19, enrolled during active disease. The donor label of this sample is uncertain.

J is TRBJ2-7 and V is TRBV10-3; a weak D match, TRBD1 (5 bases). Trimming left V 2 bases short and J 2 bases short, with 10 bases between. Germline V lookup: CDR1 ENHRY, CDR2 SYGVKD. CDR3 length: 14 residues. In nucleotides, the CDR3 is TGTGCCATCAGTGAGCAGACAGAAACCTACGAGCAGTACTTC. It encodes CAISEQTETYEQYF.

The chain recombines TRBV5-1 with TRBJ2-1; the D is unclear. The CDR3 has 14 amino acids. V shed 3 bases and J shed 5 bases, with 12 bases lying between them. In germline, CDR1 is SGHRS, CDR2 YFSETQ. The CDR3 DNA reads TGCGCCAGCAGCTATGAGGCCGGCGACAATGAGCAGTTCTTC. Translating gives CASSYEAGDNEQFF.

The V gene is TRBV10-3, the J gene TRBJ2-7; 10 positions agree with TRBD2. This CDR3 is 16 amino acids long. Germline-derived CDR1 and CDR2 are ENHRY and SYGVKD. Germline trimming cut 1 base from V and 4 bases from J; bases unmatched to any gene: 7. CDR3 nucleotide sequence: TGTGCCATCAGTGAGTTGGCTAGCGGGGGTGTATACGAGCAGTACTTC. It translates to CAISELASGGVYEQYF.

This chain joins TRBV11-2 and TRBJ2-1; TRBD2 matches 11 bases. The CDR3 runs to 16 residues. V lost 5 bases and J lost 7; bases outside the gene matches: 10. CDR1 and CDR2 (germline): SGHAT, FQNNGV. CDR3 in amino acids: CASSEFSGRAGNEQFF. In nucleotides, the CDR3 is TGTGCCAGCAGCGAATTTAGCGGGAGGGCCGGGAATGAGCAGTTCTTC.

The J gene is TRBJ1-2, the V gene TRBV5-4; the match to TRBD1 covers 7 bases. The germline gives CDR1 SGHNT, CDR2 YYREEE (reference sequence). V lost 1 base, J lost 4 bases, and 7 bases stayed unmatched. The CDR3 contains 15 residues. For the CDR3, the DNA is TGTGCCAGCAGCTTGAGCCAGGGGGATGGCTATGGCTACACCTTC. Translating it yields CASSLSQGDGYGYTF.

The J gene is TRBJ1-3, the V gene TRBV5-1; no reliable D call. The germline CDR1 and CDR2 sequences are SGHRS and YFSETQ. The V end was cut by 0 bases, the J end by 2 bases, with 6 bases between. The CDR3 spans 14 residues. This CDR3 is CASSLGQAGNTIYF. Written as DNA, the CDR3 is TGCGCCAGCAGCTTGGGGCAGGCTGGAAACACCATATATTTT.

This chain uses TRBV27 with TRBJ2-5, with a tentative D call TRBD1 (5 bases). The germline V gene encodes CDR1 MNHEY and CDR2 SMNVEV (reference sequence). This CDR3 comprises 15 residues. Trimming pared 2 bases from V and 2 bases from J, leaving 12 bases between. CDR3 bases: TGTGCCAGCAGTTTAAGTTGGGGCGTACAAGAGACCCAGTACTTC. Amino acids: CASSLSWGVQETQYF.

This clone appeared a few times. The chain uses TRBV4-1 and TRBJ2-4; the D gene is possibly TRBD2 (7 bases). The germline CDR1 and CDR2 sequences are MGHRA and YSYEKL. Trimming left V 6 bases short and J 0 bases short, with 21 bases between. The length of the CDR3 is 18 residues. The CDR3 spells CASRPGYGGPLAKNIQYF. The DNA for the CDR3 is TGCGCCAGCAGACCGGGGTACGGGGGGCCGCTAGCCAAAAACATTCAGTACTTC.

V usage is TRBV19 and J usage is TRBJ1-4, with TRBD1 identical over 8 bases. The ends lost 7 bases at V and 3 bases at J; junction bases unmatched: 7. CDR1 is LNHDA, CDR2 SQIVND, per germline (reference sequence). The CDR3 is 15 amino acids. In DNA, the CDR3 is TGTGCCAGTACCGGTACAGGGGGGGCTAATGAAAAACTGTTTTTT. It yields the protein CASTGTGGANEKLFF.

This clone appeared a single time. The rearrangement joins TRBV21-1 to TRBJ2-6; no DNA check was done on the table's D call, TRBD2. TRBV21-1 has pseudogene status. The CDR3 length is 17 residues. CDR3 amino acids: CASSEGGRATGANVLTF. The DNA for the CDR3 is TGTGCCAGCAGCGAAGGAGGGAGGGCCACGGGGGCCAACGTCCTGACTTTC.